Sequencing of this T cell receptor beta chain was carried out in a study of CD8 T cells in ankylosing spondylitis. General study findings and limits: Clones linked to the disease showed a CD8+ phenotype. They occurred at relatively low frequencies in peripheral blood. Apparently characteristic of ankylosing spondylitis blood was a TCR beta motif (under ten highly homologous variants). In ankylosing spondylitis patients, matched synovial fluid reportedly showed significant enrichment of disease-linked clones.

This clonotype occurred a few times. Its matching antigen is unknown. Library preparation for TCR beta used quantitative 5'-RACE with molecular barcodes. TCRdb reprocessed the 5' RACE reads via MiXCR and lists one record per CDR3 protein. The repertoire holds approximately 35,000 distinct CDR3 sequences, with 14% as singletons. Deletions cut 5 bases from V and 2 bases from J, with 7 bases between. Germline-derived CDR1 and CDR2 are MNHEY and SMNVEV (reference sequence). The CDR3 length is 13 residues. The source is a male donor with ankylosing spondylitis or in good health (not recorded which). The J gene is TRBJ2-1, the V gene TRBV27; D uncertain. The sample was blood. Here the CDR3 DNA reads TGTGCCAGCAGTCAATTTGCCTACAATGAGCAGTTCTTC. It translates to CASSQFAYNEQFF.